These T cell receptor beta chains were read from a single sample in a study of blood T cell repertoires in COVID-19. This table comes from immunoSEQ multiplex PCR, and its TCRdb copy is limited to in-frame clones, with some not included. The sample lists 250,000 to 300,000 clones, around 80% seen once, with about 5% in the top ten. Sequenced sample: PBMCs or T cells enriched from blood (not recorded which). These receptors were taken from a man aged 35 to 55 who had been exposed to COVID-19. CDR3s leave out the opening cysteine and the closing phenylalanine or tryptophan. Each record gives: J gene, V gene, CDR3 protein.

TRBJ1-5,TRBV7-2,ASSRETDSNQPQH
TRBJ1-2,TRBV25-1,ASSFSVYYGYT
TRBJ1-5,TRBV9,ASSVGDREGQPQH
TRBJ2-7,TRBV11-2,ASSLLHLARSYEQY
TRBJ2-7,TRBV12-5,ASGPPGQPEQY
TRBJ2-7,TRBV4-2,ASSQGPGLAGGPYEQY
TRBJ2-3,TRBV10-1,ASKAQSLLGRPDTQY
TRBJ1-6,TRBV2,ASSEFRASPLH
TRBJ1-1,TRBV5-4,ASSLEAGGSEAF
TRBJ2-5,TRBV18,ASSYQETQY
TRBJ1-2,TRBV11-2,ASSSQGRGHT
TRBJ1-2,TRBV19,ASTRDRRFGYT
TRBJ2-1,TRBV30,AWSTPGAGVQF
TRBJ2-5,TRBV29-1,SVENYVVRETQY
TRBJ2-7,TRBV6-1,ASSEAPRYEQY
TRBJ1-2,TRBV6-5,ASSQPGQGVGYT
TRBJ1-1,TRBV18,ASSPKLVAIEAF
TRBJ2-1,TRBV7-3,ASSLSGSGRRTYNEQF
TRBJ2-2,TRBV18,ASSPGTGAIGELF
TRBJ2-5,TRBV30,AWVRLAGTKMGETQY
TRBJ2-2,TRBV5-1,ASSPRFGSGELF
TRBJ2-2,TRBV5-1,ASSNGVLANTGELF
TRBJ2-7,TRBV27,ASSVRTVSSYEQY
TRBJ2-1,TRBV18,ASFTTSGRNYNEQF
TRBJ1-4,TRBV4-1,ASSQDSGGLGEKLF
TRBJ1-2,TRBV7-9,ASSFEGAGGYT
TRBJ2-3,TRBV4-2,ASSQQGATTDTQY
TRBJ2-3,TRBV7-3,ASSSGGRSTDTQY
TRBJ2-7,TRBV13,ASSLIAGVEQY
TRBJ2-1,TRBV5-1,ASSLEREGLDEQF
TRBJ1-1,TRBV12-3/TRBV12-4,ASREGAWAEAF
TRBJ2-7,TRBV7-8,ASSLWTGHPYEQY
TRBJ2-3,TRBV10-1,ASSLYTLGDITDTQY
TRBJ2-5,TRBV18,ASSPQGALETQY
TRBJ1-5,TRBV7-8,ASSLGGGQPQH
TRBJ1-1,TRBV6-5,ASSSPPGDTEAF
TRBJ2-3,TRBV2,ASTEQGSFTDTQY
TRBJ1-1,TRBV3-1/TRBV3-2,ASSQAGGGTEAF
TRBJ1-1,TRBV5-1,ASSLGTVPEAF
TRBJ2-3,TRBV7-9,ASSPRVGGPTDTQY
TRBJ1-3,TRBV19,ASRPQGEGNTIY
TRBJ1-1,TRBV25-1,ASRAVGPRDTEAF
TRBJ1-5,TRBV7-6,ASSLEGSNQPQH
TRBJ1-5,TRBV19,ASSQGTTTHQPQH
TRBJ1-1,TRBV7-9,ASSRATGVGSTEAF
TRBJ1-1,TRBV5-1,ASSGHSGTEAF
TRBJ1-4,TRBV7-2,ASSPQLLNEKLF
TRBJ2-2,TRBV25-1,ATRGTADTGELF
TRBJ2-1,TRBV4-1,ASSQDFSSYNEQF
TRBJ2-2,TRBV9,ASSVDALAPGELF
TRBJ2-7,TRBV11-2,ASSLTGGNEQY
TRBJ1-1,TRBV11-2,ASSYQGADTEAF
TRBJ2-2,TRBV5-1,ASSLDPSGTGTGELF
TRBJ1-5,TRBV30,AWSPGTGGISNQPQH
TRBJ2-5,TRBV29-1,SVRGGETQY
TRBJ1-1,TRBV5-4,ASSLGGARTEAF
TRBJ1-2,TRBV11-3,ASSLGTGARSKIYGYT